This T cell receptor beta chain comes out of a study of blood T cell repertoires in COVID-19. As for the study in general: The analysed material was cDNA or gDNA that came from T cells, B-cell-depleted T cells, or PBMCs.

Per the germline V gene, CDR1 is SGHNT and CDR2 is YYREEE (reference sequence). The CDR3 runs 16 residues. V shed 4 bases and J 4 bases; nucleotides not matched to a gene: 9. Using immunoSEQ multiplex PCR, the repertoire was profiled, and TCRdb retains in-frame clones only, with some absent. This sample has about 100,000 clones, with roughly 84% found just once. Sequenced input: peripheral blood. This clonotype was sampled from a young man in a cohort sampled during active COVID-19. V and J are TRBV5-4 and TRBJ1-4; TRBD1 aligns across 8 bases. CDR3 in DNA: TGTGCCAGCAGCGCCGCAAAAGGACAGGGTAATGAAAAACTGTTTTTT. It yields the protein CASSAAKGQGNEKLFF.